This TCR beta chain was captured in a study of blood T cell repertoires in COVID-19. The length of the CDR3 is 15 residues. Deletions cut 0 bases from V and 3 bases from J, with 14 bases between. Germline-derived CDR1 and CDR2 are GTSNPN and SVGIG (reference sequence). In the source study's methods: Estimated nucleated cell counts came from reference gene primer amplification. TCRdb keeps only in-frame clones here, not all; method: immunoSEQ multiplex PCR. V and J calls and clone size are those listed in that table; D and trimming were worked out from the DNA. The profile covers about 210,000 clones, with 83% appearing a single time and about 2.5% taken by the ten largest.

The sequence was collected from a woman between 40 and 55 years old with active or convalescent COVID-19. Sequenced input: peripheral blood. V and J are TRBV30 and TRBJ1-1, with D uncertain. In DNA form, the CDR3 reads TGTGCCTGGAGTGTACGGTTCCCGGGAGACACTGAAGCTTTCTTT. As protein: CAWSVRFPGDTEAFF.